This TCR beta chain was captured by sequencing in a study of CD8 T cells in ankylosing spondylitis. Study-level points and caveats: Disease-associated clonotypes exhibited CD8+ identity and were relatively infrequent in peripheral blood. Past studies reported some motif variants in reactive arthritis synovial fluid and blood. A TCR beta motif of eight highly homologous variants appeared characteristic of ankylosing spondylitis blood. Disease-linked clones reportedly concentrated significantly in matched ankylosing spondylitis synovial fluid.

This clonotype was observed at least ten times. Its target is not known. From germline, CDR1 is LNHDA and CDR2 SQIVND (reference sequence). The CDR3 loop spans 14 amino acids. V shed 2 bases and J shed 2 bases, with 9 bases lying between them. Using its own MiXCR run on the 5' RACE reads, TCRdb lists one record per CDR3 protein. This sample has about 190,000 distinct CDR3 sequences, with around 13% found just once. This sequence originates from a female donor with ankylosing spondylitis or in good health (not recorded which). The specimen sequenced was blood, either unsorted or a sorted T cell fraction (not recorded which). The chain recombines TRBV19 with TRBJ1-2, with D maybe TRBD1 (6 bases). The CDR3 protein is CASSILGQNYGYTF. In DNA form, the CDR3 reads TGTGCCAGTAGTATACTTGGACAGAACTATGGCTACACCTTC.